This TCR beta chain was identified in a study of cytotoxic CD8 clonotypes in ibrutinib-treated CLL. Unmatched junction bases numbered 0, after V lost 3 bases and J lost 6 bases. This CDR3 spans 12 amino acids. In germline, CDR1 is MGHDK, CDR2 SYGVNS. This clone was seen a few times. Sequencing was performed with immunoSEQ multiplex PCR; in TCRdb, only in-frame clones are kept and a portion is missing. The repertoire consists of 150,000 or so clones, with more than 75% occurring once and the leading ten covering about 5%. This specimen consisted of PBMCs, obtained after 24 months of ibrutinib treatment. The TCR originated in a human donor with chronic lymphocytic leukemia. The chain links TRBV25-1 to TRBJ2-3, with TRBD2 identical over 7 bases. The CDR3 DNA is TGTGCCAGCAGTGAGGGGGGGGATACGCAGTATTTT. Translated, it gives CASSEGGDTQYF.